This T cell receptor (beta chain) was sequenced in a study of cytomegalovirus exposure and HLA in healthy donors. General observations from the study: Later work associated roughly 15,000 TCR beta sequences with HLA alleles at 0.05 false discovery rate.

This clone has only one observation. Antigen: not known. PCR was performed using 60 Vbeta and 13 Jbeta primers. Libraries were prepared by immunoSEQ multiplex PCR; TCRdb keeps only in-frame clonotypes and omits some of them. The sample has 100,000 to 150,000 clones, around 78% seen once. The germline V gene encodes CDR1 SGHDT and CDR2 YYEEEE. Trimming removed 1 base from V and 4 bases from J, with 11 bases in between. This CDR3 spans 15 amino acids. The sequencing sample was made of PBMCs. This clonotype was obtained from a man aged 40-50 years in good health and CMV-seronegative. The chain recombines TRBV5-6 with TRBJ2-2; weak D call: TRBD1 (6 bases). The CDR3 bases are TGTGCCAGCAGCTTGAACTACAGGGCCACCGGGGAGCTGTTTTTT. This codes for CASSLNYRATGELFF. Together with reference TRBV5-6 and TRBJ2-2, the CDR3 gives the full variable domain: DAGVTQSPTHLIKTRGQQVTLRCSPKSGHDTVSWYQQALGQGPQFIFQYYEEEERQRGNFPDRFSGHQFPNYSSELNVNALLLGDSALYLCASSLNYRATGELFFGEGSRLTVL.